Listed here are 16 T cell receptor beta chains from one sample, sequenced in a study of T cells in localized non-small cell lung cancer. TCRdb's table, derived via immunoSEQ multiplex PCR, lists solely in-frame clones and lacks some. Of fewer than 40,000 clones listed, over 75% are singletons. The sequencing used peripheral blood mononuclear cells, collected before any cancer treatment. The source is a woman aged 35-75 years with stage III lung adenocarcinoma.

This chain links TRBV28 with TRBJ2-7; TRBD1 aligns across 9 bases. Germline V gene sequence: CDR1 MDHEN, CDR2 SYDVKM. This CDR3 comprises 12 residues. Trimming took 7 bases from V and 6 from J; bases not matched to a gene: 4. CDR3 nucleotide sequence: TGTGCCAGCACTAGGACAGGGGTCGAGCAGTACTTC. It is translated as CASTRTGVEQYF.

The rearrangement links TRBV10-3 to TRBJ2-3; 7 bases match TRBD2. CDR1 is ENHRY, CDR2 SYGVKD, per germline. The CDR3 has 15 amino acids. V gave up 7 bases and J gave up 4 bases; unmatched junction bases: 11. The CDR3 loop reads CAIKRTSGASDTQYF. CDR3 sequence (DNA): TGTGCCATCAAACGGACTAGTGGGGCGTCAGATACGCAGTATTTT.

The chain is built from TRBV7-9 and TRBJ2-2; either TRBD1 or TRBD2 may supply D (5 bases each). The V end lost 5 bases, the J end lost 3 bases, and 13 bases lay between the germline ends. In germline, CDR1 is SEHNR, CDR2 FQNEAQ (reference sequence). CDR3 length: 15 amino acids. This CDR3 reads CASSTWDGYTGELFF. The CDR3 DNA sequence: TGTGCCAGCAGCACTTGGGACGGCTACACCGGGGAGCTGTTTTTT.

This chain links TRBV5-1 with TRBJ2-3; 7 positions agree with TRBD2. J lost 1 base, V lost 4 bases, and 18 bases had no gene match. The CDR3 runs to 19 residues. Germline CDR1 SGHRS, CDR2 YFSETQ. CDR3 in DNA: TGCGCCAGCAGCCCGGGGGGAGGCCAGCCGGGCGTCGGCACAGATACGCAGTATTTT. It yields the protein CASSPGGGQPGVGTDTQYF.

This chain joins TRBV11-2 and TRBJ2-7; 8 bases line up with TRBD1. The ends lost 5 bases at V and 5 bases at J; junction bases unmatched: 11. CDR3 length: 15 residues. Per germline, CDR1 SGHAT and CDR2 FQNNGV. The CDR3 DNA is TGTGCCAGCAGCCCCACAGGGGGTTTCCTCGACGAGCAGTACTTC. Amino acids: CASSPTGGFLDEQYF.

This rearrangement joins TRBV6-5 to TRBJ2-1, with TRBD2 identical over 7 bases. The CDR3 is 15 residues long. The V gene's germline CDR1 is MNHEY and CDR2 SVGAGI. V was pared by 5 bases and J by 2 bases, with 6 bases of the junction left unmatched. CDR3 sequence: CASSLTSRAYNEQFF. CDR3 bases: TGTGCCAGCAGTCTGACTAGCCGAGCCTACAATGAGCAGTTCTTC.

J is TRBJ1-3 and V is TRBV19; D may be TRBD1 (6 bases). This CDR3 has 16 residues. Germline V gives CDR1 LNHDA, CDR2 SQIVND (reference sequence). The germline V and J ends were trimmed by 3 bases and 1 base, with 13 bases remaining between them. The chain's CDR3 is CASSMGAPDSGNTIYF. The DNA of the CDR3 is TGTGCCAGTAGTATGGGGGCTCCGGATTCTGGAAACACCATATATTTT.

CDR3 sequence: CASSPTGGPLNWQFF. The CDR3 nucleotides are TGTGCCAGTAGTCCGACAGGGGGCCCTTTGAATTGGCAGTTCTTC. This rearrangement joins TRBV19 to TRBJ2-1; 10 bases match TRBD1. J lost 12 bases, V lost 5 bases, and 13 bases had no gene match. The germline V gene encodes CDR1 LNHDA and CDR2 SQIVND (reference sequence). The CDR3 loop spans 15 amino acids.

The rearrangement links TRBV27 to TRBJ2-7; D is unclear. V lost 5 bases to trimming and J lost 2 bases, with 16 bases between them. This CDR3 comprises 15 residues. Germline V gives CDR1 MNHEY, CDR2 SMNVEV (reference sequence). This chain's CDR3 is CASSPLDGYAYEQYF. DNA for the CDR3: TGTGCCAGCAGTCCGCTGGACGGTTATGCCTACGAGCAGTACTTC.

CDR3 residues: CASSTRQGGTDTQYF. CDR3 coding DNA: TGTGCCAGCTCAACCCGACAGGGCGGCACAGATACGCAGTATTTT. The J gene is TRBJ2-3, the V gene TRBV18; TRBD1 aligns across 7 bases. The V and J ends lost 5 bases and 1 base, in that order; junction bases with no gene match: 6. Germline-derived CDR1 and CDR2 are KGHSH and LQKENI. This CDR3 spans 15 amino acids.

This chain uses TRBV27 with TRBJ2-7; D might be TRBD1 (7 bases). Trimming stripped 7 bases from V and 4 bases from J, with 23 bases between. CDR1 is MNHEY and CDR2 is SMNVEV in the germline V gene (reference sequence). CDR3 length: 16 residues. The chain's CDR3 is CASTTLSAGGMYEQYF. For the CDR3, the DNA is TGTGCCAGCACTACTCTGTCGGCAGGGGGGATGTACGAGCAGTACTTC.

The chain recombines TRBV7-8 with TRBJ2-6; 7 bases align to TRBD2. Germline assignment: CDR1 SGHVS and CDR2 FQNEAQ. V dropped 6 bases and J dropped 0; count of bases not matched to a gene: 5. The CDR3 contains 16 residues. The chain's CDR3 is CASRPGTTSGANVLTF. Written as DNA, the CDR3 is TGTGCCAGCAGACCCGGGACTACCTCTGGGGCCAACGTCCTGACTTTC.

Concerning this clone itself: A read error may produce the germline difference seen at one junction end. The chain links TRBV6-1 to TRBJ2-2, with D perhaps TRBD2 (5 bases). This CDR3 has 16 residues. Germline CDR1 and CDR2: MNHNS and SASEGT. The CDR3 DNA is TGTGCCAGCAGTGAAGGGACGGAGGACTGGCACCGGGGAGCTGTTTTT. As protein: CASSEGTEDWHRGAVF.

The chain has TRBV6-5 and TRBJ1-6; D might be TRBD1 (6 bases). The CDR3 is 15 amino acids. Germline V CDR1 and CDR2: MNHEY, SVGAGI. Trimming took 6 bases from V and 8 from J, leaving 17 bases between them. The CDR3 loop is CASRSRRRGDSPLHF. CDR3 nucleotides: TGTGCCAGCAGATCCCGGCGTAGGGGGGATTCACCCCTCCACTTT.

This chain links TRBV7-8 with TRBJ2-1; D unclear. The CDR3 covers 15 residues. Germline V gives CDR1 SGHVS, CDR2 FQNEAQ. The V and J ends lost 1 base and 0 bases respectively, with 7 bases between them. The CDR3 DNA reads TGTGCCAGCAGCTTAGACTCGAGCTCCTACAATGAGCAGTTCTTC. Translated, it gives CASSLDSSSYNEQFF.

The rearrangement uses TRBV7-9 and TRBJ1-2; TRBD1 might be the D (5 bases). V lost 1 base, J lost 5 bases, and 14 bases lay in between. CDR1 SEHNR and CDR2 FQNEAQ come from the germline V gene (reference sequence). The CDR3 spans 15 residues. The CDR3 DNA reads TGTGCCAGCAGCTTAGGGGCAGGGACTCATTATGGCTACACCTTC. Protein: CASSLGAGTHYGYTF.